The present TCR beta chain was sequenced within a study of Ad26.COV2.S vaccination and SARS-CoV-2 variants. Notes on the study in general: The authors reported substantial breadth in spike-specific CD8+ and CD4+ T cell responses after vaccination.

Germline CDR1 and CDR2: LNHDA and SQIVND (reference sequence). There are 13 residues in the CDR3. Deletions cut 8 bases from V and 5 bases from J, with 16 bases between. Treatment indicated: 19 received Ad26.COV2.S at low or high dose, single or two shots; 5 received placebo; per-sample allocation not given. Repertoires come from day 63 after the first vaccine or placebo injection. A remark on this clone: As yet, its antigen is unknown.

Libraries were prepared by immunoSEQ multiplex PCR; TCRdb keeps only in-frame clonotypes and omits some of them. The data contain about 680,000 clones, more than 70% of them singletons. The receptor comes from a person between 18 and 60 years old who received the Ad26.COV2.S COVID-19 vaccine or a placebo. Sequencing was performed on peripheral blood, taken in a trial of Ad26.COV2.S vaccine versus placebo. The rearrangement uses TRBV19 and TRBJ2-7, with D tentatively TRBD1 (6 bases). The CDR3 region is CASPPQGIHEQYF. Here the CDR3 DNA reads TGTGCCAGTCCTCCTCAGGGGATACACGAGCAGTACTTC.